This is a list of T cell receptor beta chains from one sample in a study of blood T cell repertoires in COVID-19. The table came from immunoSEQ multiplex PCR; TCRdb's copy has only in-frame clones and leaves some out. This sample has roughly 110,000 clones, with roughly 85% found just once. Sequencing used peripheral blood. The source of these receptors is a human donor in a cohort sampled during active COVID-19. The CDR3 runs from the conserved cysteine through the conserved F or W. Each record gives: clone size, V gene, J gene, D gene, CDR3 protein, CDR3 DNA. D genes are given only for firm matches. Clone size, where shown, is once, few, many, or a class for clones that have expanded.

abundance: .; v_gene: TRBV7-9; j_gene: TRBJ1-6; d_gene: TRBD1; CDR3aa: CASSQGQGTSPLHF; CDR3nt: TGTGCCAGCAGCCAGGGACAGGGGACTTCACCCCTCCACTTT
abundance: .; v_gene: TRBV5-5; j_gene: TRBJ2-7; d_gene: .; CDR3aa: CASSPRIDSYEQYF; CDR3nt: TGTGCCAGCAGCCCGAGGATTGACAGCTACGAGCAGTACTTC
abundance: .; v_gene: TRBV14; j_gene: TRBJ2-1; d_gene: TRBD2; CDR3aa: CASSQALAGTESYNEQFF; CDR3nt: TGTGCCAGCAGCCAAGCGCTAGCGGGTACCGAATCCTACAATGAGCAGTTCTTC
abundance: .; v_gene: TRBV3-1/TRBV3-2; j_gene: TRBJ2-3; d_gene: .; CDR3aa: CASSPTDSSTDTQYF; CDR3nt: TGTGCCAGCAGCCCCACGGACTCTAGCACAGATACGCAGTATTTT
abundance: .; v_gene: TRBV9; j_gene: TRBJ2-1; d_gene: TRBD2; CDR3aa: CASSVAGGGYEQFF; CDR3nt: TGTGCCAGCAGCGTAGCTGGCGGGGGGTATGAGCAGTTCTTC
abundance: .; v_gene: TRBV10-3; j_gene: TRBJ1-6; d_gene: TRBD1; CDR3aa: CAITATDRDNSPLHF; CDR3nt: TGTGCCATCACCGCCACGGACAGGGATAATTCACCCCTCCACTTT
abundance: .; v_gene: TRBV7-9; j_gene: TRBJ1-1; d_gene: .; CDR3aa: CASRAWQNTEAFF; CDR3nt: TGTGCCAGCAGGGCATGGCAGAACACTGAAGCTTTCTTT
abundance: .; v_gene: TRBV7-2; j_gene: TRBJ1-2; d_gene: .; CDR3aa: CASSSQGFGYTF; CDR3nt: TGTGCCAGCAGCTCACAGGGATTTGGCTACACCTTC
abundance: once; v_gene: TRBV2; j_gene: TRBJ2-1; d_gene: TRBD2; CDR3aa: CAREAGGPYNEQFF; CDR3nt: TGTGCCAGAGAGGCGGGGGGGCCTTACAATGAGCAGTTCTTC
abundance: .; v_gene: TRBV10-2; j_gene: TRBJ2-2; d_gene: .; CDR3aa: CASSDPGGELFF; CDR3nt: TGCGCCAGCAGTGACCCGGGGGGGGAGCTGTTTTTT
abundance: .; v_gene: TRBV7-3; j_gene: TRBJ2-2; d_gene: TRBD1; CDR3aa: CASSVTGTGAGELFF; CDR3nt: TGTGCCAGCAGCGTAACCGGGACAGGGGCCGGGGAGCTGTTTTTT
abundance: .; v_gene: TRBV5-1; j_gene: TRBJ1-1; d_gene: .; CDR3aa: CASRKLDSFTEAFF; CDR3nt: TGCGCCAGCAGAAAGTTGGACAGCTTCACTGAAGCTTTCTTT
abundance: .; v_gene: TRBV28; j_gene: TRBJ2-7; d_gene: TRBD2; CDR3aa: CASSRAGRSYEQYF; CDR3nt: TGTGCCAGCAGTCGAGCGGGGCGCTCCTACGAGCAGTACTTC
abundance: once; v_gene: TRBV5-1; j_gene: TRBJ2-1; d_gene: TRBD2; CDR3aa: CASSLPGTSDEQFF; CDR3nt: TGCGCCAGCAGCCTACCCGGGACTAGCGATGAGCAGTTCTTC
abundance: .; v_gene: TRBV7-3; j_gene: TRBJ2-1; d_gene: TRBD1; CDR3aa: CASSPRQGNNNEQFF; CDR3nt: TGTGCCAGCAGCCCTCGACAGGGTAACAACAATGAGCAGTTCTTC
abundance: .; v_gene: TRBV3-1/TRBV3-2; j_gene: TRBJ2-5; d_gene: TRBD1; CDR3aa: CASSQGTGGRETQYF; CDR3nt: TGTGCCAGCAGCCAGGGGACAGGGGGCAGGGAGACCCAGTACTTC
abundance: .; v_gene: TRBV29-1; j_gene: TRBJ2-5; d_gene: .; CDR3aa: CSVVRVGGVGAQYF; CDR3nt: TGCAGCGTTGTGCGGGTTGGAGGGGTGGGGGCCCAGTACTTC
abundance: .; v_gene: TRBV28; j_gene: TRBJ1-5; d_gene: TRBD1; CDR3aa: CASSLGSGGNQPQHF; CDR3nt: TGTGCCAGCAGTTTGGGATCAGGGGGAAATCAGCCCCAGCATTTT
abundance: .; v_gene: TRBV7-8; j_gene: TRBJ2-2; d_gene: TRBD1; CDR3aa: CASSSGQGGTGELFF; CDR3nt: TGTGCCAGCAGCTCGGGACAGGGGGGCACCGGGGAGCTGTTTTTT
abundance: .; v_gene: TRBV14; j_gene: TRBJ1-1; d_gene: .; CDR3aa: CASSLNRDTEAFF; CDR3nt: TGTGCCAGCAGCCTTAACAGGGACACTGAAGCTTTCTTT
abundance: .; v_gene: TRBV6-2/TRBV6-3; j_gene: TRBJ2-2; d_gene: TRBD2; CDR3aa: CASSYTSAGGTGELFF; CDR3nt: TGTGCCAGCAGCTATACTAGCGCCGGAGGCACCGGGGAGCTGTTTTTT
abundance: .; v_gene: TRBV28; j_gene: TRBJ1-5; d_gene: .; CDR3aa: CASLSGNQPQHF; CDR3nt: TGTGCCAGCTTGTCGGGCAATCAGCCCCAGCATTTT
abundance: .; v_gene: TRBV3-1/TRBV3-2; j_gene: TRBJ2-2; d_gene: .; CDR3aa: CASSQRARGGELFF; CDR3nt: TGTGCCAGCAGCCAAAGAGCTCGTGGCGGGGAGCTGTTTTTT
abundance: .; v_gene: TRBV7-2; j_gene: TRBJ2-7; d_gene: TRBD2; CDR3aa: CASSYRGEHNEQYF; CDR3nt: TGTGCCAGCAGCTACCGGGGGGAACACAACGAGCAGTACTTC
abundance: .; v_gene: TRBV5-1; j_gene: TRBJ2-1; d_gene: TRBD1; CDR3aa: CASSLAPGQGFGNEQFF; CDR3nt: TGCGCCAGCAGCTTGGCCCCGGGACAGGGTTTCGGCAATGAGCAGTTCTTC
abundance: .; v_gene: TRBV2; j_gene: TRBJ1-2; d_gene: TRBD1; CDR3aa: CASRSGQLAYGYTF; CDR3nt: TGTGCCAGCAGGTCGGGACAGCTAGCTTATGGCTACACCTTC
abundance: .; v_gene: TRBV19; j_gene: TRBJ1-3; d_gene: .; CDR3aa: CASSIGRAGNTIYF; CDR3nt: TGTGCCAGTAGTATCGGCAGGGCTGGAAACACCATATATTTT
abundance: .; v_gene: TRBV7-8; j_gene: TRBJ2-1; d_gene: TRBD2; CDR3aa: CASSRWLAGDLAEDEQFF; CDR3nt: TGTGCCAGCAGCCGCTGGCTAGCGGGGGACCTGGCGGAGGATGAGCAGTTCTTC
abundance: .; v_gene: TRBV28; j_gene: TRBJ2-1; d_gene: .; CDR3aa: CASSFSPAAVEHNEQFF; CDR3nt: TGTGCCAGCAGCTTTTCCCCGGCGGCGGTGGAGCACAATGAGCAGTTCTTC
abundance: .; v_gene: TRBV5-5; j_gene: TRBJ1-3; d_gene: TRBD1; CDR3aa: CASSLEQGARNTIYF; CDR3nt: TGTGCCAGCAGCTTGGAACAGGGGGCTCGGAACACCATATATTTT
abundance: .; v_gene: TRBV28; j_gene: TRBJ2-7; d_gene: .; CDR3aa: CASSIDSYEQYF; CDR3nt: TGTGCCAGCAGTATCGACAGTTACGAGCAGTACTTC
abundance: .; v_gene: TRBV5-6; j_gene: TRBJ2-1; d_gene: .; CDR3aa: CASSLSDEQFF; CDR3nt: TGTGCCAGCAGCTTAAGCGATGAGCAGTTCTTC
abundance: .; v_gene: TRBV9; j_gene: TRBJ2-5; d_gene: TRBD2; CDR3aa: CASSVGSGGHQETQYF; CDR3nt: TGTGCCAGCAGCGTAGGTAGCGGGGGGCATCAAGAGACCCAGTACTTC
abundance: once; v_gene: TRBV9; j_gene: TRBJ2-1; d_gene: .; CDR3aa: CASSAVGGYNEQFF; CDR3nt: TGTGCCAGCTCCGCGGTGGGAGGATACAATGAGCAGTTCTTC
abundance: .; v_gene: TRBV3-1/TRBV3-2; j_gene: TRBJ1-6; d_gene: .; CDR3aa: CASSPQGYNSPLHF; CDR3nt: TGTGCCAGCAGCCCACAGGGTTATAATTCACCCCTCCACTTT
abundance: .; v_gene: TRBV4-3; j_gene: TRBJ1-1; d_gene: .; CDR3aa: CASSQGLGVMNTEAFF; CDR3nt: TGCGCCAGCAGCCAAGGGTTGGGCGTTATGAACACTGAAGCTTTCTTT
abundance: few; v_gene: TRBV10-3; j_gene: TRBJ1-1; d_gene: TRBD1; CDR3aa: CAIRQTGDTEAFF; CDR3nt: TGTGCCATCAGACAGACAGGGGACACTGAAGCTTTCTTT
abundance: .; v_gene: TRBV25-1; j_gene: TRBJ1-1; d_gene: .; CDR3aa: CASSAGGFEAFF; CDR3nt: TGTGCCAGCAGTGCGGGGGGTTTCGAAGCTTTCTTT
abundance: .; v_gene: TRBV28; j_gene: TRBJ1-5; d_gene: TRBD1; CDR3aa: CASSLDRGHITGPQHF; CDR3nt: TGTGCCAGCAGTTTGGACAGGGGACATATCACTGGACCCCAGCATTTT
abundance: .; v_gene: TRBV7-9; j_gene: TRBJ2-1; d_gene: .; CDR3aa: CASSLGQYNEQFF; CDR3nt: TGTGCCAGCAGCTTAGGCCAGTATAATGAGCAGTTCTTC